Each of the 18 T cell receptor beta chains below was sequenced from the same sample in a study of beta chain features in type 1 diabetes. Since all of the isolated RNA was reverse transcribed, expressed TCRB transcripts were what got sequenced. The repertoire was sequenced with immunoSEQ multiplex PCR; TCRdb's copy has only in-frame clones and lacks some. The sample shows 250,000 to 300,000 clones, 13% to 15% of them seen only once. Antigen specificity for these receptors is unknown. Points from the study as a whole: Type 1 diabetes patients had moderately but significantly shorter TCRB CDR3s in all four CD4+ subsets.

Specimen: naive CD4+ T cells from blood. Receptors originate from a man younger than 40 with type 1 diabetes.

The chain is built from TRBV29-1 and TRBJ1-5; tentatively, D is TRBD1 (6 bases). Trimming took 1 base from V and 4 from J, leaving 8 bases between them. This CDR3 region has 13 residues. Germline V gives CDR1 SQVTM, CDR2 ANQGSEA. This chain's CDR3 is CSVEVDRNQPQHF. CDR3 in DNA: TGCAGCGTTGAAGTGGACAGAAATCAGCCCCAGCATTTT.

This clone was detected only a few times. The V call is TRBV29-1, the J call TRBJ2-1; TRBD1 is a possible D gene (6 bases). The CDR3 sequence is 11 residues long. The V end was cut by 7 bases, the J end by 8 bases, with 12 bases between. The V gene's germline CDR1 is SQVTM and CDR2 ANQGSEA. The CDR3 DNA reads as TGCAGCGCTGCAGGGGAGTATGAGCAGTTCTTC. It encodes CSAAGEYEQFF.

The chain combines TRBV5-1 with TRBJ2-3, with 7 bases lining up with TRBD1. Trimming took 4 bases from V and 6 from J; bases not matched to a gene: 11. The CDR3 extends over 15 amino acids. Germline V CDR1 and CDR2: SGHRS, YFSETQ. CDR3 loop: CASSPGDRAMDTQYF. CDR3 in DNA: TGCGCCAGCAGCCCCGGGGACAGAGCAATGGATACGCAGTATTTT.

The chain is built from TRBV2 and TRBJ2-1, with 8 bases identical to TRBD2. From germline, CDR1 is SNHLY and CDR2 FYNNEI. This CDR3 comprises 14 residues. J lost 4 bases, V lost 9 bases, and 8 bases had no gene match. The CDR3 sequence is CARVLEREYNEQFF. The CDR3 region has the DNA TGTGCCAGAGTCCTCGAGCGGGAGTACAATGAGCAGTTCTTC.

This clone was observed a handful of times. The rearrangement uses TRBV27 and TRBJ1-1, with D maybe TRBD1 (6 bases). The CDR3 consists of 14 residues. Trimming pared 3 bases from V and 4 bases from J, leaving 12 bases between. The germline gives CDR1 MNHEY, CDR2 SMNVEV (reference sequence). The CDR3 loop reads CASSLHREFTEAFF. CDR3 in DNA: TGTGCCAGCAGTTTGCACAGGGAGTTCACTGAAGCTTTCTTT.

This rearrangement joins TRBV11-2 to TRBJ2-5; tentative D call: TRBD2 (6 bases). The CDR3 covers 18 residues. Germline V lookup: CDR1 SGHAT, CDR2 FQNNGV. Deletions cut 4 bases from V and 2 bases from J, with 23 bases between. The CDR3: CASSSSGGVSGLQETQYF. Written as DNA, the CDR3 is TGTGCCAGCAGCTCCTCCGGAGGAGTTAGCGGTTTACAAGAGACCCAGTACTTC.

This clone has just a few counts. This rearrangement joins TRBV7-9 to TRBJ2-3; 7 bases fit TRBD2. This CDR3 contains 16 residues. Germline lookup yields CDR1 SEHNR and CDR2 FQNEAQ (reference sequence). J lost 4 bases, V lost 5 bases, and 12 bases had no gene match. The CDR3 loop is CASSLRGSGISDTQYF. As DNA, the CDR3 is TGTGCCAGCAGCCTCCGGGGGAGCGGGATATCAGATACGCAGTATTTT.

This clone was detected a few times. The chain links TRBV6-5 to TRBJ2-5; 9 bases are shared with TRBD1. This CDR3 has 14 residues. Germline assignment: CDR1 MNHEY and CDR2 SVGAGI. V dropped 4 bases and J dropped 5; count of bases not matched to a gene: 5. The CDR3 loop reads CASSSYRGQETQYF. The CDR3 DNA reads TGTGCCAGCAGTTCCTACAGGGGGCAGGAGACCCAGTACTTC.

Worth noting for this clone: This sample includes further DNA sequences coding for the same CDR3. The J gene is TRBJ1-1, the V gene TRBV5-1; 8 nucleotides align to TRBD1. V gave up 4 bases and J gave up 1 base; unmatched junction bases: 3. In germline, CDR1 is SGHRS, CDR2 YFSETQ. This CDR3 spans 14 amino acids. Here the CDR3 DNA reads TGCGCCAGCAGCAGCGGACAGGGGAACACTGAAGCTTTCTTT. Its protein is CASSSGQGNTEAFF.

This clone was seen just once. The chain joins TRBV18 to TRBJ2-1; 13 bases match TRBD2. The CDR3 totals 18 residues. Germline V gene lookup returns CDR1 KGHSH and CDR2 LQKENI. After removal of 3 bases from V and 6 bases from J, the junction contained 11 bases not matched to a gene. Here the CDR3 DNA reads TGTGCCAGCTCACCGAATCTCATACTAGCGGGAGGGCCCAATGAGCAGTTCTTC. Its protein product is CASSPNLILAGGPNEQFF.

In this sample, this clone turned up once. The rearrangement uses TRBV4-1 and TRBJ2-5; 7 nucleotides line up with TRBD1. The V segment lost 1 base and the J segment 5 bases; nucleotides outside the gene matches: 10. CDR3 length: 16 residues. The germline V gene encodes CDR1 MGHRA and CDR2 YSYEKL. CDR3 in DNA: TGCGCCAGCAGCCAAGCTAAGGGGGACAGATCGGAGACCCAGTACTTC. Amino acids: CASSQAKGDRSETQYF.

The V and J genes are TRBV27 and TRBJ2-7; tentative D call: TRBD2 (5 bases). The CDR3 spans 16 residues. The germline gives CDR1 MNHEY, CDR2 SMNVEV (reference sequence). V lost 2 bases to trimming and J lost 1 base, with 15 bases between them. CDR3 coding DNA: TGTGCCAGCAGTTTAATGGCGGGCCTAAGTTCCTACGAGCAGTACTTC. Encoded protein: CASSLMAGLSSYEQYF.

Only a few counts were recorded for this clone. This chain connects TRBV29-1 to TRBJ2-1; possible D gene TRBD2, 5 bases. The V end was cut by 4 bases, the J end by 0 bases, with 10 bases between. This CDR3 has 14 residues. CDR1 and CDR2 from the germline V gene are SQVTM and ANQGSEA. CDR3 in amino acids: CSVGSGSSYNEQFF. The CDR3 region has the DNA TGCAGCGTTGGCAGCGGAAGCTCCTACAATGAGCAGTTCTTC.

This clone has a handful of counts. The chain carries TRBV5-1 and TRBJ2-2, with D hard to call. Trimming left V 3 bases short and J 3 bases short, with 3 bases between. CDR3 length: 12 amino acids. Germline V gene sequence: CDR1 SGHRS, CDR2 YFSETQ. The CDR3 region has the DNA TGCGCCAGCAGCTCGTACACCGGGGAGCTGTTTTTT. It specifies CASSSYTGELFF. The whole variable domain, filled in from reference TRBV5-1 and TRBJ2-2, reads KAGVTQTPRYLIKTRGQQVTLSCSPISGHRSVSWYQQTPGQGLQFLFEYFSETQRNKGNFPGRFSGRQFSNSRSEMNVSTLELGDSALYLCASSSYTGELFFGEGSRLTVL.

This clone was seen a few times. The CDR3 spells CAISVYSEQFF. CDR3 DNA: TGTGCCATCAGTGTGTATTCCGAGCAGTTCTTC. The V gene is TRBV10-3, the J gene TRBJ2-1; D unclear. From germline, CDR1 is ENHRY and CDR2 SYGVKD. The CDR3 has 11 amino acids. The V end was cut by 4 bases, the J end by 10 bases, with 8 bases between.

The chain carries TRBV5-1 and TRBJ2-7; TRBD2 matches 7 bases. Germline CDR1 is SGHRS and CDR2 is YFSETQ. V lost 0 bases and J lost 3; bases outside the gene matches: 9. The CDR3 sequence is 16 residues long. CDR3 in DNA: TGCGCCAGCAGCTTGGAAGTGGGAGGGCCGATCTACGAGCAGTACTTC. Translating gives CASSLEVGGPIYEQYF. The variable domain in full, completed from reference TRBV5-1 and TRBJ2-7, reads KAGVTQTPRYLIKTRGQQVTLSCSPISGHRSVSWYQQTPGQGLQFLFEYFSETQRNKGNFPGRFSGRQFSNSRSEMNVSTLELGDSALYLCASSLEVGGPIYEQYFGPGTRLTVT.

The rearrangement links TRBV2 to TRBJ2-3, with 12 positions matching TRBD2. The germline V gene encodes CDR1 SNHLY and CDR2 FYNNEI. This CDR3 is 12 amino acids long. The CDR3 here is CTSGRTTDTQYF. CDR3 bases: TGTACTAGCGGGAGGACCACAGATACGCAGTATTTT. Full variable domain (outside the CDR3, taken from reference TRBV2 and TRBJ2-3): EPEVTQTPSHQVTQMGQEVILRCVPISNHLYFYWYRQILGQKVEFLVSFYNNEISEKSEIFDDQFSVERPDGSNFTLKIRSTKLEDSAMYFCTSGRTTDTQYFGPGTRLTVL.

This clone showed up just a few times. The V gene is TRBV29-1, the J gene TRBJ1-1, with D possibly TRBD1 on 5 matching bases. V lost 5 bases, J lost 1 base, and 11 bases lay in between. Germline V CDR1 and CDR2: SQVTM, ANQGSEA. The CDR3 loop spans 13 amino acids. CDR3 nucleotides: TGCAGCGTTAGGGGTCTACAGAACACTGAAGCTTTCTTT. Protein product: CSVRGLQNTEAFF.